The clone carrying this T cell receptor beta chain was counted a few times. Other DNA sequences in the same sample also yield this CDR3. The data stem from a study of blood T cell repertoires in COVID-19. Repertoires were generated with immunoSEQ multiplex PCR, while TCRdb's copy carries only in-frame clones and drops some. Here the sample spans hundreds of thousands of clones, 90% being singletons. Enrolled through a virtual design, the participants were between roughly 18 and 90 years of age and came from about two dozen US areas. V was shortened by 3 bases and J by 1 base, with 6 bases between the two germline ends. The CDR3 runs to 13 residues. The germline V gene has CDR1 SGHTA and CDR2 FQGNSA.

This receptor was taken from a woman under 30 with acute COVID-19. Sequencing was done on a sample of PBMCs or T cells enriched from blood (not recorded which). V and J are TRBV7-2 and TRBJ2-5; the D is unclear. The CDR3 reads CASSLTPQETQYF. The CDR3 DNA reads TGTGCCAGCAGCTTGACTCCCCAAGAGACCCAGTACTTC.